One and the same sample provided the 27 T cell receptor beta chains below, sequenced in a study of CD8 T cells in Susac syndrome (dated by TCRdb to 2018 to 2020). Library preparation used the immunoSEQ multiplex PCR assay. RNA was extracted with the RNeasy kit and about 0.5 to 1 ug was reverse transcribed using random hexamers. Clones were called with MiXCR by TCRdb after fastp trimmed the public reads at Q25, and only in-frame beta chains were retained. A single entry per CDR3 protein holds the most common genes and DNA from its merged rows. The sample table holds over 130,000 distinct CDR3 sequences, of which approximately 95% were seen once. The ten largest clones take up more than 0.11% of the sample. Source material: CD4+ T cells from PBMCs. The source is a human donor with Susac syndrome.

V is TRBV29-1 and J is TRBJ1-1; TRBD1 might be the D (5 bases). With 7 bases removed from V and 2 bases from J, the gap between germline ends came to 11 bases. CDR3 size: 12 residues. Germline loops: CDR1 SQVTM, CDR2 ANQGSEA. As DNA, the CDR3 is TGCAGCGGCACAGACAGAAACACTGAAGCTTTCTTT. It encodes CSGTDRNTEAFF.

The chain is built from TRBV29-1 and TRBJ2-1; D is tentatively TRBD1 or TRBD2 (6 bases each). The CDR3 covers 11 residues. Per the germline V gene, CDR1 is SQVTM and CDR2 is ANQGSEA. V was shortened by 7 bases and J by 15 bases, with 19 bases between the two germline ends. The CDR3 loop reads CSAGGPIAAFF. The CDR3 bases are TGCAGCGCCGGGGGCCCAATCGCGGCGTTCTTC.

As to this clonotype: At one boundary the junction diverges from the germline segment, which might be a read error. The V gene is TRBV30, the J gene TRBJ2-3, with 10 nucleotides matching TRBD2. Germline lookup yields CDR1 GTSNPN and CDR2 SVGIG (reference sequence). The CDR3 extends over 13 amino acids. The CDR3 nucleotides are TGTGCCTGGAGTGTATGGGATAGCGGGAGGTGTGATTTT. Protein: CAWSVWDSGRCDF. Together with reference TRBV30 and TRBJ2-3, the CDR3 gives the full variable domain: SQTIHQWPATLVQPVGSPLSLECTVEGTSNPNLYWYRQAAGRGLQLLFYSVGIGQISSEVPQNLSASRPQDRQFILSSKKLLLSDSGFYLCAWSVWDSGRCDFGPGTRLTVL.

V and J are TRBV30 and TRBJ2-3, with 10 bases matching TRBD1. Per germline, CDR1 GTSNPN and CDR2 SVGIG (reference sequence). V lost 2 bases, J lost 6 bases, and 5 bases stayed unmatched. The CDR3 spans 14 residues. CDR3 amino acids: CAWSLDRGLDTQYF. The CDR3 DNA reads TGTGCCTGGAGTCTAGACAGGGGGCTTGATACGCAGTATTTT.

This chain joins TRBV23-1 and TRBJ2-3; 7 bases line up with TRBD1. TRBV23-1 belongs to the ORF category, with a function that is uncertain. The CDR3 consists of 16 residues. V shed 5 bases, J shed 0 bases, and the junction held 8 bases outside the gene matches. The CDR3 bases are TGCGCCAGCAGTTCCAATGTCAGGGGGAGCACAGATACGCAGTATTTT. Residues: CASSSNVRGSTDTQYF.

The V call is TRBV3-1, the J call TRBJ1-2; D gene ambiguous. CDR3 size: 15 residues. The germline CDR1 and CDR2 sequences are LGHDT and YNNKEL (reference sequence). Trimming stripped 1 base from V and 8 bases from J, with 17 bases between. The CDR3 nucleotides are TGTGCCAGCAGCCAAGGTGTCAGTCCTCGGTGGGGCTACACCTTC. Protein product: CASSQGVSPRWGYTF.

This clonotype was seen more than once but under ten times. The CDR3 loop is CASSTPGNQPQHF. The CDR3, as DNA: TGTGCCAGCAGTACCCCGGGCAATCAGCCCCAGCATTTT. V is TRBV12-3 or TRBV12-4 and J is TRBJ1-5; D is ambiguous. This CDR3 contains 13 residues. V lost 5 bases, J lost 2 bases, and 7 bases lay in between.

The chain joins TRBV6-5 to TRBJ2-1; 9 bases match TRBD1. Unmatched junction bases numbered 4, after V lost 2 bases and J lost 14 bases. The germline CDR1 and CDR2 sequences are MNHEY and SVGAGI. The CDR3 has 12 amino acids. DNA of the CDR3: TGTGCCAGCAGTTACCGGGACAGGGAGGAGTTCTTC. Protein product: CASSYRDREEFF.

This clonotype was picked up one time. The genes are TRBV12-3 or TRBV12-4 and TRBJ2-3; TRBD2 aligns across 8 bases. V trimming: 6 bases; J trimming: 2 bases; junction bases outside the gene matches: 7. This CDR3 comprises 15 residues. CDR3 in amino acids: CASRHGGGYTDTQYF. CDR3 nucleotides: TGTGCCAGCAGGCACGGGGGGGGCTACACAGATACGCAGTATTTT.

This chain links TRBV15 with TRBJ2-4; 7 bases align to TRBD2. Germline CDR1 LNHNV, CDR2 YYDKDF (reference sequence). With V trimmed by 0 bases and J by 0 bases, 14 bases remained unmatched. The CDR3 has 20 residues. The CDR3 DNA follows: TGTGCCACCAGCAGAGAGTGGGGAGGGGCCGGGCGATTAGCCAAAAACATTCAGTACTTC. Translated: CATSREWGGAGRLAKNIQYF.

This clonotype was recorded once. At one end the junction does not follow the germline gene, possibly because of a read error. This sequence joins TRBV15 and TRBJ1-1; no definite D call. Germline V gives CDR1 LNHNV, CDR2 YYDKDF (reference sequence). This CDR3 comprises 13 residues. CDR3 DNA: TGTGCCACCAGCCGGGTTGTGAACACTGAAGTTTTCTTT. It specifies CATSRVVNTEVFF.

The J gene is TRBJ2-1, the V gene TRBV20-1, with 9 positions matching TRBD1. V was clipped by 3 bases and J by 12 bases; unmatched bases: 15. The V gene's germline CDR1 is DFQATT and CDR2 SNEGSKA (reference sequence). CDR3 length: 15 residues. The CDR3 bases are TGCAGTGCTAGCCCGGGACAGGGTGCTTGGGGTGTGCAGTTCTTC. Its translation: CSASPGQGAWGVQFF.

The chain joins TRBV20-1 to TRBJ1-5, with TRBD1 identical over 12 bases. The CDR3 is 17 amino acids. The germline CDR1 and CDR2 sequences are DFQATT and SNEGSKA (reference sequence). The trim removed 5 bases at V and 1 base at J, leaving 9 bases unmatched. In nucleotides, the CDR3 is TGCAGTGCTTTAAACCGGGACAGGGGGCACAGCAATCAGCCCCAGCATTTT. Its translation: CSALNRDRGHSNQPQHF.

The CDR3 nucleotides read TGTGCCAGCTCACCATTGAGGGGGACCCAGTACTTC. It encodes CASSPLRGTQYF. V usage is TRBV18 and J usage is TRBJ2-5; D assignment may be TRBD1 or TRBD2 (5 bases each). The CDR3 covers 12 residues. With 2 bases removed from V and 7 bases from J, the gap between germline ends came to 8 bases. Germline-derived CDR1 and CDR2 are KGHSH and LQKENI.

The J gene is TRBJ2-5, the V gene TRBV9; D not certain. There are 14 residues in the CDR3. CDR1 is SGDLS, CDR2 YYNGEE, per germline. V was trimmed by 3 bases and J by 2 bases, leaving 11 bases between them. CDR3 sequence: CASSATTTQETQYF. DNA for the CDR3: TGTGCCAGCAGCGCCACTACCACTCAAGAGACCCAGTACTTC.

The V call is TRBV2, the J call TRBJ2-2; the D is unclear. Trimming took 4 bases from V and 4 from J, leaving 4 bases between them. The CDR3 consists of 12 residues. Germline assignment: CDR1 SNHLY and CDR2 FYNNEI. In DNA, the CDR3 is TGTGCCAGCAGTGCGGCCACCGGGGAGCTGTTTTTT. It encodes CASSAATGELFF.

This chain connects TRBV12-3 or TRBV12-4 to TRBJ1-6; D call uncertain. This CDR3 contains 14 residues. The ends were cut back, 6 bases at V and 9 bases at J, with 15 bases in the middle. CDR3 residues: CASRPDTYGSPLHF. The CDR3 bases are TGTGCCAGCAGGCCAGACACCTACGGTTCACCCCTCCACTTT.

The chain combines TRBV7-8 with TRBJ2-7; tentatively, D is TRBD1 or TRBD2 (6 bases each). The CDR3 runs to 14 residues. Trimming stripped 5 bases from V and 3 bases from J, with 14 bases between. From germline, CDR1 is SGHVS and CDR2 FQNEAQ. CDR3 nucleotides: TGTGCCAGCAGCGGGCCCGGGGGCCACTACGAGCAGTACTTC. Translating gives CASSGPGGHYEQYF.

V usage is TRBV11-2 and J usage is TRBJ2-7, with TRBD2 identical over 8 bases. The ends lost 5 bases at V and 4 bases at J; junction bases unmatched: 10. The germline CDR1 and CDR2 sequences are SGHAT and FQNNGV. This CDR3 comprises 15 residues. CDR3 sequence: CASSPRGGIVYEQYF. CDR3 DNA: TGTGCCAGCAGCCCCCGGGGGGGCATTGTTTACGAGCAGTACTTC.

The chain couples TRBV15 to TRBJ2-3; weak D call: TRBD1 (5 bases). The CDR3 contains 15 residues. The V gene's germline CDR1 is LNHNV and CDR2 YYDKDF (reference sequence). V lost 9 bases, J lost 9 bases, and 25 bases lay in between. The CDR3, as DNA: TGTGCCACAGAGAAGGATTATTGGGCTAGGGGCACGCAGTATTTT. This codes for CATEKDYWARGTQYF.

The chain carries TRBV2 and TRBJ2-5; D unclear. The V and J ends lost 8 bases and 4 bases respectively, with 5 bases between them. This CDR3 contains 10 residues. Looked up from germline, CDR1 is SNHLY and CDR2 is FYNNEI. CDR3 nucleotides: TGTGCCAGCGCCCGAGAGACCCAGTACTTC. This codes for CASARETQYF.

In its sample, this clonotype was seen once. The chain carries TRBV3-1 and TRBJ2-1; 10 bases agree with TRBD2. Germline lookup yields CDR1 LGHDT and CDR2 YNNKEL (reference sequence). The V segment lost 5 bases and the J segment 4 bases; nucleotides outside the gene matches: 8. This CDR3 has 16 residues. The CDR3 DNA sequence: TGTGCCAGCAGCAAGGGAGTAGCGGGAGGATACAATGAGCAGTTCTTC. Translated, it gives CASSKGVAGGYNEQFF.

This clonotype was recorded a few times. The chain joins TRBV7-2 to TRBJ1-5; D gene unclear. V was trimmed by 5 bases and J by 7 bases, leaving 15 bases between them. Germline CDR1 and CDR2: SGHTA and FQGNSA. The CDR3 contains 14 residues. CDR3 DNA: TGTGCCAGCAGCCAGGACCCCCGCCGGCAGCCCCAGCATTTT. This gives the protein CASSQDPRRQPQHF.

The V call is TRBV2, the J call TRBJ2-7; the D gene is possibly TRBD1 (6 bases). Trimming took 4 bases from V and 2 from J, leaving 9 bases between them. CDR3 length: 13 amino acids. Germline CDR1 is SNHLY and CDR2 is FYNNEI. The CDR3 loop reads CASSGDTPYEQYF. DNA for the CDR3: TGTGCCAGCAGTGGGGACACCCCCTACGAGCAGTACTTC. Complete variable domain (other parts from reference TRBV2 and TRBJ2-7): EPEVTQTPSHQVTQMGQEVILRCVPISNHLYFYWYRQILGQKVEFLVSFYNNEISEKSEIFDDQFSVERPDGSNFTLKIRSTKLEDSAMYFCASSGDTPYEQYFGPGTRLTVT.

This clonotype is a singleton in its sample. The gene calls are TRBV28 and TRBJ2-7, with D possibly TRBD2 on 6 matching bases. The CDR3 spans 15 residues. Deletions cut 4 bases from V and 2 bases from J, with 15 bases between. The germline gives CDR1 MDHEN, CDR2 SYDVKM. Written as DNA, the CDR3 is TGTGCCAGCAGTTCACGGGACTCCCACCCCTACGAGCAGTACTTC. It specifies CASSSRDSHPYEQYF.

The rearrangement links TRBV20-1 to TRBJ2-7, with TRBD1 matching over 10 bases. Germline assignment: CDR1 DFQATT and CDR2 SNEGSKA (reference sequence). CDR3 length: 14 amino acids. V shed 4 bases and J 0 bases; nucleotides not matched to a gene: 3. The CDR3 DNA follows: TGCAGTGCTACAGACAGGGGGCGCTCCTACGAGCAGTACTTC. Its protein is CSATDRGRSYEQYF.

The chain is built from TRBV30 and TRBJ1-5; D is perhaps TRBD1 (6 bases). The CDR3 consists of 14 residues. V was trimmed by 3 bases and J by 5 bases, leaving 14 bases between them. Germline-derived CDR1 and CDR2 are GTSNPN and SVGIG (reference sequence). The CDR3, as DNA: TGTGCCTGGAGCCACAGGGTTGGTGATCAGCCCCAGCATTTT. Encoded protein: CAWSHRVGDQPQHF.